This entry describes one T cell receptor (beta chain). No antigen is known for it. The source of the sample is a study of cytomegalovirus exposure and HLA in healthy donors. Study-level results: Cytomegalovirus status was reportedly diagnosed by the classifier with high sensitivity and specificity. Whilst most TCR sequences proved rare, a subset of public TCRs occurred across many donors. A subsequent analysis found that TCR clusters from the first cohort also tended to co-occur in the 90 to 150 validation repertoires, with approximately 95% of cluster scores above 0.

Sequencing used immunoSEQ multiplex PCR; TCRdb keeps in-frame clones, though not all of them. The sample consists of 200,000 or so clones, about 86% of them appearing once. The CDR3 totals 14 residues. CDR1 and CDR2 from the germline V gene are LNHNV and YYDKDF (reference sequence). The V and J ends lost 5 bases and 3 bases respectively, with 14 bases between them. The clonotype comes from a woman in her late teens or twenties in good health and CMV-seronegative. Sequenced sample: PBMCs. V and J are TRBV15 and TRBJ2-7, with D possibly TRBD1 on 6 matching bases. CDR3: CATSAPDRLYEQYF. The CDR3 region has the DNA TGTGCCACCAGCGCCCCGGACAGACTCTACGAGCAGTACTTC.